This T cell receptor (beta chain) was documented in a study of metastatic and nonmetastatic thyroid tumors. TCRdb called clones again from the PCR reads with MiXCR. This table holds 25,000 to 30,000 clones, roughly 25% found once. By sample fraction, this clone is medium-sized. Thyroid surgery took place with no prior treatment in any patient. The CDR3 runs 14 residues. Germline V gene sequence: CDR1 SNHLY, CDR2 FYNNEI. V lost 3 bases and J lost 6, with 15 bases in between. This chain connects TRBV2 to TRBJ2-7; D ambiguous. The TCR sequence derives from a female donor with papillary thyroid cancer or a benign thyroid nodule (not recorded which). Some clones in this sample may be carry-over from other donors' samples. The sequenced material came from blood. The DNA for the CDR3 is TGTGCCAGCAGTGAGGGTGGCGCACTACGCGAGCAGTACTTC. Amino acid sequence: CASSEGGALREQYF.